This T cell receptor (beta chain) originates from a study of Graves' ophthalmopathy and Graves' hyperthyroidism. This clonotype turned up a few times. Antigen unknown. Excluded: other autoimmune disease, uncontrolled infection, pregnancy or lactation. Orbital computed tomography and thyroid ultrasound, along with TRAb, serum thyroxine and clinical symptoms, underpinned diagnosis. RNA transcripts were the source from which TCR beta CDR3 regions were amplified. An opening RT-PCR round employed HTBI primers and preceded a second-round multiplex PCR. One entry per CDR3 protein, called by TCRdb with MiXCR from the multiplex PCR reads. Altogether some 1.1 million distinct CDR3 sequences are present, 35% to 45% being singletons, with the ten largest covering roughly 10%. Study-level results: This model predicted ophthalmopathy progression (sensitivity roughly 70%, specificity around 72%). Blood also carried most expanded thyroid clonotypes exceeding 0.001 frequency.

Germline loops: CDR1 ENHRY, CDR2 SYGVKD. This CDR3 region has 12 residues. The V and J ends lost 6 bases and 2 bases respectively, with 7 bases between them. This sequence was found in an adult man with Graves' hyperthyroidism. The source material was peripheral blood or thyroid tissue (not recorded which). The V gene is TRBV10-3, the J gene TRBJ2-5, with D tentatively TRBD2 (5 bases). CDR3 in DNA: TGTGCCATCAGGCCGGGACAAGAGACCCAGTACTTC. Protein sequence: CAIRPGQETQYF.